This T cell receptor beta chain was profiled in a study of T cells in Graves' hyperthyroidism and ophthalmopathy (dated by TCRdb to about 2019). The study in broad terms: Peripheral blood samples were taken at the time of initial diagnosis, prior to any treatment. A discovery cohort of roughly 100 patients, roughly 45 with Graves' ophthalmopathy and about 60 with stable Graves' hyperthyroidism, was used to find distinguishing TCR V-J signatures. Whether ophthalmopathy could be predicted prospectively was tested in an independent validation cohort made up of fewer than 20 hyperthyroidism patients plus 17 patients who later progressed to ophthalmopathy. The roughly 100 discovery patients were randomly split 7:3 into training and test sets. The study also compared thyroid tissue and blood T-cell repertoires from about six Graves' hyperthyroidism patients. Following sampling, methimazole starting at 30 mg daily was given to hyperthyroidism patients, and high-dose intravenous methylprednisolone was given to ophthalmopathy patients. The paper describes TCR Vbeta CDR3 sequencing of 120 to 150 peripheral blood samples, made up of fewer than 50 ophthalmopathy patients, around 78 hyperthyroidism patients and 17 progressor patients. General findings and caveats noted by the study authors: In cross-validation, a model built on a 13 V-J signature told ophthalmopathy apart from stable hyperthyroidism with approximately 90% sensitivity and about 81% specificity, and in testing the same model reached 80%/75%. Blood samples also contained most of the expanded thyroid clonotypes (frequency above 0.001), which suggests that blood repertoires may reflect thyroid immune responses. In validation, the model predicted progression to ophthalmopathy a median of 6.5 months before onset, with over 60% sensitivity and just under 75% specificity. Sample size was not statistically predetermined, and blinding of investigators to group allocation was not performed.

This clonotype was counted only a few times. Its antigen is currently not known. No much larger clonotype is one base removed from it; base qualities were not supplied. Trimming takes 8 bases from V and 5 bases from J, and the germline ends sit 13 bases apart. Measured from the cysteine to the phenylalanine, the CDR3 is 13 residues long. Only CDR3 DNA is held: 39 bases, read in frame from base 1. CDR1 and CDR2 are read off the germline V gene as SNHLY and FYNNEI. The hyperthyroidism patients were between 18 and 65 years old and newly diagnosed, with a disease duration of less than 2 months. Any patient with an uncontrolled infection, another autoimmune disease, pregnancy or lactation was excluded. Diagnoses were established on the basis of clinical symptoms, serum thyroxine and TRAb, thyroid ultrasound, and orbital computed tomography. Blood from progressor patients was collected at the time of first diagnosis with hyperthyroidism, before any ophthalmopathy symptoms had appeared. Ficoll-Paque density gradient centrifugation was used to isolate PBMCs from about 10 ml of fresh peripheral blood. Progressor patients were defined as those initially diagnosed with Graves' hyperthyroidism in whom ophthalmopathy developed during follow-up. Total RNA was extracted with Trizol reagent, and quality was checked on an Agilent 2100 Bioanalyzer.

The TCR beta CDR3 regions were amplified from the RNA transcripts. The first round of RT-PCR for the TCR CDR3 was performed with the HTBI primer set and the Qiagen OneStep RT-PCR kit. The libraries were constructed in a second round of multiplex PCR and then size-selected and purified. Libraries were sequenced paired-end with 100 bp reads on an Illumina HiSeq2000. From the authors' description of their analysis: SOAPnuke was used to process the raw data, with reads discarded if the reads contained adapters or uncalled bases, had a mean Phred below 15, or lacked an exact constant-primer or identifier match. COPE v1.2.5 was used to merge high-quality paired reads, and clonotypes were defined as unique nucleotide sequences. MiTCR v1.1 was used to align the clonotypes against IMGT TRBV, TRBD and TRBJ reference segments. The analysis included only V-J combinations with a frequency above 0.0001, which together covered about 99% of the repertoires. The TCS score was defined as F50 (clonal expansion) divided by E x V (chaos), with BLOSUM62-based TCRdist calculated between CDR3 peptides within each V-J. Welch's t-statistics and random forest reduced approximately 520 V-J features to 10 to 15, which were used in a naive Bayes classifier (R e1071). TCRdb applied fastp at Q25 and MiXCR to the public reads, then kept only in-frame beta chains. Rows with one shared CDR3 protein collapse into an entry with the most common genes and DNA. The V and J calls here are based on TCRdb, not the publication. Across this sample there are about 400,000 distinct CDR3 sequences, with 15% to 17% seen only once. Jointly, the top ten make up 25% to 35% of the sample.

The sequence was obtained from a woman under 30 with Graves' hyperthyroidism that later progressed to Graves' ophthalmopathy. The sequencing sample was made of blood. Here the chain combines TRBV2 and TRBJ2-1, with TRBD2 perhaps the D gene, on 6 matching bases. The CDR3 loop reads CASARDFNNEQFF. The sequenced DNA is TGTGCCAGCGCACGGGACTTCAACAATGAGCAGTTCTTC.